The 9 T cell receptor beta chains in this list originate from one sample, sequenced in a study of OX40 agonist ivuxolimab in advanced cancers. Libraries were built with the immunoSEQ multiplex PCR assay. Imported from immuneACCESS, the table was reduced by TCRdb to in-frame sequences with V and J called. These copies leave out some clones; in studies compared against another copy, an unresolved V gene accounts for under half, and the cause of the remainder is not known. This sample is represented by 45,000 to 55,000 clones; around 81% of them were singletons. 5.5% to 7% of the sample comes from the top ten. The specimen was CD4+ or CD8+ T cells sorted from blood, collected in a trial of the OX40 agonist ivuxolimab. The receptors were sampled from an adult with an advanced solid tumor such as melanoma, head and neck, liver or kidney cancer.

This sequence joins TRBV7-2 and TRBJ2-5; weak D call: TRBD2 (6 bases). The V and J ends lost 7 bases and 5 bases respectively, with 11 bases between them. The germline V gene has CDR1 SGHTA and CDR2 FQGNSA. The CDR3 consists of 12 residues. DNA for the CDR3: TGTGCCAGCACCAGCCGGGGGGAGACCCAGTACTTC. It is translated as CASTSRGETQYF.

The CDR3 region has the DNA TGCGCCAGCAGCGCGGACTATTTGGGTGGTCAGCCCCAGCATTTT. Translating gives CASSADYLGGQPQHF. V usage is TRBV5-1 and J usage is TRBJ1-5, with D uncertain. This CDR3 region has 15 residues. Germline values: CDR1 SGHRS, CDR2 YFSETQ. Deletions cut 4 bases from V and 6 bases from J, with 17 bases between.

The chain recombines TRBV27 with TRBJ2-7, with 11 bases fitting TRBD1. The ends lost 5 bases at V and 9 bases at J; junction bases unmatched: 6. The CDR3 is made up of 13 amino acids. Germline V gene lookup returns CDR1 MNHEY and CDR2 SMNVEV (reference sequence). CDR3 nucleotide sequence: TGTGCCAGCAGTGTGGGGGGACAGGGGGTGCAGTACGTC. Translating it yields CASSVGGQGVQYV.

This chain connects TRBV4-1 to TRBJ1-2; unclear D gene. The CDR3 contains 15 residues. Germline V CDR1 and CDR2: MGHRA, YSYEKL. Trimming stripped 0 bases from V and 5 bases from J, with 13 bases between. The CDR3 region is CASSQEPGRVYGYTF. DNA of the CDR3: TGCGCCAGCAGCCAAGAGCCCGGAAGGGTATATGGCTACACCTTC.

This chain uses TRBV9 with TRBJ2-1; TRBD2 agrees at 10 bases. CDR3 length: 15 amino acids. Germline assignment: CDR1 SGDLS and CDR2 YYNGEE. V trimming: 3 bases; J trimming: 4 bases; junction bases outside the gene matches: 4. In DNA form, the CDR3 reads TGTGCCAGCAGCGCTAGCGGGAGCTTTTACAATGAGCAGTTCTTC. The encoded protein is CASSASGSFYNEQFF.

CDR3 sequence: CASSQDLGYEQYV. The CDR3 DNA follows: TGTGCCAGCAGCCAAGATCTTGGCTACGAGCAGTACGTC. V usage is TRBV14 and J usage is TRBJ2-7; D unresolved. CDR1 and CDR2 from the germline V gene are SGHDN and FVKESK. Trimming removed 0 bases at V and 3 bases at J, with 6 bases between. This CDR3 has 13 residues.

The chain couples TRBV11-2 to TRBJ1-4; no clear D gene. This CDR3 has 13 amino acids. CDR1 and CDR2 (germline): SGHAT, FQNNGV. Trimming left V 4 bases short and J 8 bases short, with 11 bases between. CDR3 region: CASSSLTTEKLFF. The DNA of the CDR3 is TGTGCCAGCAGCTCCCTTACAACCGAAAAACTGTTTTTT.

This clone has just one count. This sequence joins TRBV27 and TRBJ2-1, with TRBD2 matching over 7 bases. From germline, CDR1 is MNHEY and CDR2 SMNVEV (reference sequence). V was pared by 3 bases and J by 7 bases, with 9 bases of the junction left unmatched. The CDR3 loop spans 15 amino acids. The DNA of the CDR3 is TGTGCCAGCAGTTTCGTGGGGGGGGAGCCTAATGAGCAGTTCTTC. Encoded protein: CASSFVGGEPNEQFF.

The rearrangement links TRBV9 to TRBJ2-7, with D possibly being TRBD1 (6 bases). V was shortened by 4 bases and J by 3 bases, with 17 bases between the two germline ends. This CDR3 contains 15 residues. CDR1 SGDLS and CDR2 YYNGEE come from the germline V gene. CDR3 bases: TGTGCCAGCAGCCCCAGCTGGGACATTTACTACGAGCAGTACTTC. Its translation: CASSPSWDIYYEQYF.